At least ten counts were recorded for the clone carrying this TCR beta chain. The data were taken from a study of low-dose radiotherapy and immunotherapy resistance in tumors. First-strand cDNA used TRAV- and TRBV-specific primers, covering alpha and beta chains. TCR amplification ran approximately 20 PCR cycles using constant-region and V-primer adapter primers. From the reads, TCRdb called clonotypes with MiXCR, one entry per CDR3 protein. The repertoire holds under 90,000 distinct CDR3 sequences, 15% to 20% seen once, with 2.5% to 3.5% in the top ten. Sample time point: before trial treatment. Those who qualified had advanced solid tumors (lacking tumor-infiltrating lymphocytes). V was pared by 5 bases and J by 7 bases, with 8 bases between. From germline, CDR1 is SGHVS and CDR2 FQNEAQ. CDR3 length equals 12 residues.

The sequence came from a male donor with prostate cancer. This material consisted of PBMCs, taken before treatment. The chain joins TRBV7-8 to TRBJ1-4; D not resolved. The CDR3 protein is CASSLPSEKLFF. The CDR3 DNA sequence: TGTGCCAGCAGCCTCCCGAGTGAAAAACTGTTTTTT.